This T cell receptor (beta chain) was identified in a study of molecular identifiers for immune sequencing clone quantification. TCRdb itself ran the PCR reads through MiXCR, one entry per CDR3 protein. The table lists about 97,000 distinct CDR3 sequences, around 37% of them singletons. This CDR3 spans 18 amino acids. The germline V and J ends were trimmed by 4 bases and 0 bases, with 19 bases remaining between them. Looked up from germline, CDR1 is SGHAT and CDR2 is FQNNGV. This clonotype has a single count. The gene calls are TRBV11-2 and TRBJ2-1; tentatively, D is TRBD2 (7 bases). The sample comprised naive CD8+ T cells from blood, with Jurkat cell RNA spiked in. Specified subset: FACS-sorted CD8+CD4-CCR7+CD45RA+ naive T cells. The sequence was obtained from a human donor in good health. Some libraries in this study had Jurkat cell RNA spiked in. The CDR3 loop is CASSSLPRGGISYNEQFF. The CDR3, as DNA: TGTGCCAGCAGCTCGTTGCCAAGGGGGGGAATCTCCTACAATGAGCAGTTCTTC.